This TCR beta chain was documented in a study of healthy donors' naive CD4 and CD8 T cells. A linear amplification protocol produced the TCR libraries from around 510 ng of total RNA. One entry per CDR3 protein, called by TCRdb with MiXCR from the reads. The data contain around 200,000 distinct CDR3 sequences, under 85% of them singletons. This clonotype was obtained from a pool of human donors in good health; the sample pools cells from several healthy donors. The sample taken for sequencing was naive CD4+ and CD8+ T cells sorted from blood, pooled from several donors.

CDR3 bases: TGCAGTGCTAGATATTCGGTCAACGGCAATCAGCCCCAGCATTTT. It specifies CSARYSVNGNQPQHF. The gene calls are TRBV20-1 and TRBJ1-5; D gene uncertain. The CDR3 length is 15 residues. Trimming pared 2 bases from V and 2 bases from J, leaving 13 bases between. Germline CDR1 reads DFQATT; CDR2 reads SNEGSKA (reference sequence).